What follows describes a single TCR beta chain. This clone was detected only once. The antigen it binds to is not known. Base qualities are not at hand, and no much larger clone is one base apart. CDR1 and CDR2 are drawn from the germline V gene: MNHEY, SVGAGI. Trimming leaves V shorter by 2 bases and J shorter by 4 bases, with the junction holding 3 bases beyond the gene matches. From the cysteine up to the phenylalanine, the CDR3 has a length of 16 residues. This entry keeps only the CDR3 DNA: 48 bases, framed from base 1. This specimen comes from a study of cytomegalovirus exposure and HLA in healthy donors (dated by TCRdb to 2017 to 2019). Some background on the complete study: According to a later analysis, the roughly 130 validation repertoires were produced on the same platform as the roughly 600 repertoires of the first cohort. The aim of the study was to test whether cataloging public T cell receptors could identify signatures of past pathogen exposure. The study combined high-throughput TCR immunosequencing, statistical association of individual TCRs with disease status, and machine learning to predict cytomegalovirus infection status. Besides the first cohort of 500 to 700 subjects, a separate validation cohort made up of roughly 130 different subjects was used. What the research found in general, with its limitations: Of the cluster scores, roughly 95% were above 0 in a later analysis, which found that TCRs clustered in the first cohort also tended to co-occur in the roughly 130 validation repertoires. In both the original and validation cohorts, the classifier was reported to diagnose cytomegalovirus status with high specificity and sensitivity. According to the authors, the approach could potentially be generalized to other disease states and immunological phenotypes. In vitro tests confirmed that a few of the cytomegalovirus-associated TCR beta chains recognize cytomegalovirus antigens. A later analysis lacked HLA typing for the validation cohort, so it scored co-occurrence in that cohort across all 120 or so repertoires. Most TCR sequences were observed very rarely across donors, whereas some public TCRs were present in many individuals. A total of 150 or so TCR beta chains were listed by the study as associated with cytomegalovirus.

The library came from the immunoSEQ multiplex PCR assay. The study's processing was this. A statistical classification framework was built to diagnose cytomegalovirus status from the catalog of TCR beta chain sequences. TCRdb limited this immuneACCESS table to in-frame rearrangements with V and J called. A share of clones is missing; checked studies link under half to unresolved V genes, and the rest is unexplained. V and J calls and clone size are copied from that table; D and trimming were computed from the DNA. This sample gives roughly 130,000 clones in total; roughly 86% of them show up just once. The ten largest clones take up about 3.7% of the sample. Donors formed part of the validation cohort, which comprised 120 subjects and was distinct from the first cohort of under 800 subjects.

This TCR was sampled from a man aged 25 to 40 in good health and CMV-seronegative. Specimen: PBMCs. In this chain, TRBV6-5 is recombined with TRBJ2-2; 11 central bases correspond to TRBD2. The CDR3 reads as follows: CASSYLAGGPTGELFF. The sequenced DNA: TGTGCCAGCAGTTACCTAGCGGGGGGCCCCACCGGGGAGCTGTTTTTT.